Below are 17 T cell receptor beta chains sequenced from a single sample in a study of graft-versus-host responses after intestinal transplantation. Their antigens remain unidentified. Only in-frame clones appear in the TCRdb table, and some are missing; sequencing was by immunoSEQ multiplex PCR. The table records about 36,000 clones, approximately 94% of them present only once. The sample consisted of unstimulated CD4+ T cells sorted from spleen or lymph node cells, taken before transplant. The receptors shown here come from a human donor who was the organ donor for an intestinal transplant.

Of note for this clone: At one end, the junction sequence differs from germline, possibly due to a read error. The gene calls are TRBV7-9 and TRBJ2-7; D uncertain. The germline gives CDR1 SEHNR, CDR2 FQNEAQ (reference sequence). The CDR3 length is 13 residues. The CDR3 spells CASSFTLAPPPHF. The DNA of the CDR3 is TGTGCCAGCAGCTTCACTCTCGCACCCCCACCCCACTTC.

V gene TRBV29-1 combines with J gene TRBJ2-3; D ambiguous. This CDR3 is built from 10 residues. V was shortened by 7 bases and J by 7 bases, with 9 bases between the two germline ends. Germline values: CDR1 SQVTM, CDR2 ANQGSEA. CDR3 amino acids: CSGPRNTQYF. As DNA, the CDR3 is TGCAGCGGCCCCAGGAATACGCAGTATTTT.

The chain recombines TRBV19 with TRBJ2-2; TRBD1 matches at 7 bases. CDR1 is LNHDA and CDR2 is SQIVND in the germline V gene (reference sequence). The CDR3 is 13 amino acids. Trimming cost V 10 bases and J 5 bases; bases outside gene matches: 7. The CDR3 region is CATRDSTTGELFF. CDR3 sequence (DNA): TGTGCCACCCGGGACAGTACGACCGGGGAGCTGTTTTTT.

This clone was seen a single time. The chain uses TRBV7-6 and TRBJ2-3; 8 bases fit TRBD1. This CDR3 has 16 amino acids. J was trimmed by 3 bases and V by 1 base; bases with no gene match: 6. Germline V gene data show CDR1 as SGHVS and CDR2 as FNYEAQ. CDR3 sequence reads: CASSLESTGATDTQYF. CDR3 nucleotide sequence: TGTGCCAGCAGCTTAGAATCGACAGGGGCGACAGATACGCAGTATTTT.

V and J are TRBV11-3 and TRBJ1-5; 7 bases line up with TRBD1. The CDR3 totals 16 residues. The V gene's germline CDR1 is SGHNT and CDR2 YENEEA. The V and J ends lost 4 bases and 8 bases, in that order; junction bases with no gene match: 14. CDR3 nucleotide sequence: TGTGCCAGCAGCTCGCCAGGACAGGTTAGGGGGGAGCCCCAGCATTTT. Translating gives CASSSPGQVRGEPQHF.

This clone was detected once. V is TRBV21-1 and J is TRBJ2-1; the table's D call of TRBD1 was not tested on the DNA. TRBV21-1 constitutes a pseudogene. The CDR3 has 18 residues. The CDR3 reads CASSKRWSGTGGPNEQFF. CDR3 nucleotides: TGTGCCAGCAGCAAAAGGTGGTCGGGGACAGGGGGACCTAATGAGCAGTTCTTC.

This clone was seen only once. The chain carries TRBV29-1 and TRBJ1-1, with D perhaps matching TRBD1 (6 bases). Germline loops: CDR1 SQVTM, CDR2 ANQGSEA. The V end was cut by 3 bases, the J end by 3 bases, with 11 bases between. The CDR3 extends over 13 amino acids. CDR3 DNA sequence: TGCAGCGTTGAGGACAGTTACCACACTGAAGCTTTCTTT. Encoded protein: CSVEDSYHTEAFF. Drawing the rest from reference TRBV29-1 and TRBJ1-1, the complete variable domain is SAVISQKPSRDICQRGTSLTIQCQVDSQVTMMFWYRQQPGQSLTLIATANQGSEATYESGFVIDKFPISRPNLTFSTLTVSNMSPEDSSIYLCSVEDSYHTEAFFGQGTRLTVV.

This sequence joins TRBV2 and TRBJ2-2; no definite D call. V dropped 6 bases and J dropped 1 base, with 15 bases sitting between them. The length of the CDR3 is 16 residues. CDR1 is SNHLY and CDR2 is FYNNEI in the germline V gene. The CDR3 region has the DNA TGTGCCAGCAGATTGGACGGACGATTGAACACCGGGGAGCTGTTTTTT. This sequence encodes CASRLDGRLNTGELFF.

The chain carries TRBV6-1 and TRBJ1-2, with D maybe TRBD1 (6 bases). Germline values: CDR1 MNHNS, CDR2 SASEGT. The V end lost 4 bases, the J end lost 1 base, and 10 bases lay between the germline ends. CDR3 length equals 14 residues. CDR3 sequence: CASSVEQGNYGYTF. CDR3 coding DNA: TGTGCCAGCAGTGTAGAACAGGGTAACTATGGCTACACCTTC.

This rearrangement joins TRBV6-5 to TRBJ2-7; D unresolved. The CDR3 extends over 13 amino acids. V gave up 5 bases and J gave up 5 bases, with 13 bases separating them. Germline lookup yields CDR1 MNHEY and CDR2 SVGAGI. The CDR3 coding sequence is TGTGCCAGCAGTGAAGTTTCTTTAGACGAGCAGTACTTC. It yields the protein CASSEVSLDEQYF.

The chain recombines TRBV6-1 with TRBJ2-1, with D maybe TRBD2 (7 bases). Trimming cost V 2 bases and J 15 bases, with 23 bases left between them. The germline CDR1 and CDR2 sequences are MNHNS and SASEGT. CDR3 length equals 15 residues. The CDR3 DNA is TGTGCCAGCAGTGAACTACCCGGGGGGCGGCCAATAGGGTTCTTC. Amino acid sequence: CASSELPGGRPIGFF.

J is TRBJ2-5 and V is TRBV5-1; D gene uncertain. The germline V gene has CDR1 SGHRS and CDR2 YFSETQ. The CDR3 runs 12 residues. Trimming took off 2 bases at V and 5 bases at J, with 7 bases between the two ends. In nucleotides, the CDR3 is TGCGCCAGCAGCTTTGGTAGGGAGACCCAGTACTTC. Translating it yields CASSFGRETQYF.

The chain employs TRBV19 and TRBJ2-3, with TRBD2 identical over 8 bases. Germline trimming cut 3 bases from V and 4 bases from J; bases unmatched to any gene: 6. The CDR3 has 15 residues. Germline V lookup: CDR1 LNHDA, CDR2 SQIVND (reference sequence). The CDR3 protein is CASSISAGGPDTQYF. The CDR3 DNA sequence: TGTGCCAGTAGTATTTCGGCGGGGGGACCAGATACGCAGTATTTT.

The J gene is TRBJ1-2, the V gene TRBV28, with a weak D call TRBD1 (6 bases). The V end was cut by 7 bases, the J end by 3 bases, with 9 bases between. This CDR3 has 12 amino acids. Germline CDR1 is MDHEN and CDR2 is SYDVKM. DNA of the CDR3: TGTGCCAGCATAGCAGGGGACTATGGCTACACCTTC. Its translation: CASIAGDYGYTF.

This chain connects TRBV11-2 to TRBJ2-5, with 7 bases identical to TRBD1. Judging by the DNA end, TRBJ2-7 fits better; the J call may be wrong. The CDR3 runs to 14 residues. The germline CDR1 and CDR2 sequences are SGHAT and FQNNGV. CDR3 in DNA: TGTGCCAGCAGCTTGGACAGGACAAGCTACGAGCAGTACTTC. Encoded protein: CASSLDRTSYEQYF.

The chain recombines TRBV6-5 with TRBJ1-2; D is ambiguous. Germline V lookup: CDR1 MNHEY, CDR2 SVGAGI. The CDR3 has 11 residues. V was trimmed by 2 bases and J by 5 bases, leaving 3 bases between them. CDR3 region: CASSYRYGYTF. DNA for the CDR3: TGTGCCAGCAGTTACAGGTATGGCTACACCTTC.

CDR3 loop: CASRQSSGNTIYF. The CDR3 DNA sequence: TGTGCCAGCAGACAGAGCTCTGGAAACACCATATATTTT. The V and J genes are TRBV14 and TRBJ1-3; no clear D. The CDR3 is 13 residues long. V was shortened by 6 bases and J by 0 bases, with 6 bases between the two germline ends. Germline V gene lookup returns CDR1 SGHDN and CDR2 FVKESK.